Shown below are 17 T cell receptor beta chains from a single sample sequenced in a study of cytomegalovirus exposure and HLA in healthy donors. Primers for the PCR totalled 60 Vbeta and 13 Jbeta. The repertoire was sequenced with immunoSEQ multiplex PCR; TCRdb's copy has only in-frame clones and lacks some. The repertoire has about 200,000 clones, 86% of them found once; the top ten carry around 0.31%. The sequenced sample consisted of PBMCs. The receptor source for this set is a woman in her twenties or thirties in good health and CMV-seronegative.

To note about this clone: Other DNA sequences in the same sample also yield this CDR3. The chain couples TRBV6-6 to TRBJ2-7; D gene unclear. The CDR3 spans 11 residues. Germline CDR1 reads MNHNY; CDR2 reads SVGAGI (reference sequence). Trimming pared 4 bases from V and 4 bases from J, leaving 5 bases between. CDR3 coding DNA: TGTGCCAGCAGTTCTGTATACGAGCAGTACTTC. It translates to CASSSVYEQYF.

The CDR3 bases are TGTGCCAGCACTGGGGCAGCTGAAGCTTTCTTT. This encodes CASTGAAEAFF. This chain connects TRBV18 to TRBJ1-1; TRBD1 might be the D (5 bases). V dropped 8 bases and J dropped 6 bases, with 10 bases sitting between them. The CDR3 spans 11 residues. Germline V gene lookup returns CDR1 KGHSH and CDR2 LQKENI. Variable domain in full (rest from reference TRBV18 and TRBJ1-1): NAGVMQNPRHLVRRRGQEARLRCSPMKGHSHVYWYRQLPEEGLKFMVYLQKENIIDESGMPKERFSAEFPKEGPSILRIQQVVRGDSAAYFCASTGAAEAFFGQGTRLTVV.

The V gene is TRBV28, the J gene TRBJ1-4; D uncertain. Germline-derived CDR1 and CDR2 are MDHEN and SYDVKM. V was cut by 6 bases and J by 8 bases, with 7 bases left in between. The CDR3 runs 11 residues. CDR3 in amino acids: CASREREKLFF. The DNA of the CDR3 is TGTGCCAGCAGGGAGAGGGAAAAACTGTTTTTT. Using reference TRBV28 and TRBJ1-4 for the parts outside the CDR3, the full variable domain is DVKVTQSSRYLVKRTGEKVFLECVQDMDHENMFWYRQDPGLGLRLIYFSYDVKMKEKGDIPEGYSVSREKKERFSLILESASTNQTSMYLCASREREKLFFGSGTQLSVL.

Only a few counts were recorded for this clone. The chain links TRBV5-1 to TRBJ1-4, with TRBD1 identical over 9 bases. V gave up 6 bases and J gave up 4 bases; unmatched junction bases: 7. The CDR3 extends over 15 amino acids. Germline V gives CDR1 SGHRS, CDR2 YFSETQ. The CDR3 loop is CASIGTGFGNEKLFF. The CDR3 bases are TGCGCCAGCATTGGGACAGGGTTCGGTAATGAAAAACTGTTTTTT. The full variable domain, in which reference TRBV5-1 and TRBJ1-4 provide the parts outside the CDR3, is KAGVTQTPRYLIKTRGQQVTLSCSPISGHRSVSWYQQTPGQGLQFLFEYFSETQRNKGNFPGRFSGRQFSNSRSEMNVSTLELGDSALYLCASIGTGFGNEKLFFGSGTQLSVL.

The genes are TRBV5-4 and TRBJ2-2; 11 bases are a match to TRBD2. This CDR3 has 17 amino acids. The V gene's germline CDR1 is SGHNT and CDR2 YYREEE (reference sequence). V trimming: 3 bases; J trimming: 4 bases; junction bases outside the gene matches: 8. The CDR3 sequence: CASSSLAGGPGTGELFF. The CDR3, as DNA: TGTGCCAGCAGCTCTTTAGCGGGAGGGCCGGGCACCGGGGAGCTGTTTTTT.

The V call is TRBV7-8, the J call TRBJ2-7; possibly TRBD1 for D (6 bases). V gave up 1 base and J gave up 5 bases, with 9 bases separating them. This CDR3 has 13 residues. Germline CDR1 is SGHVS and CDR2 is FQNEAQ. CDR3 region: CASSLGYRDEQYF. The CDR3 DNA is TGTGCCAGCAGCTTAGGTTACAGGGACGAGCAGTACTTC.

DNA for the CDR3: TGTGCCAGCCGCACGGGGGGGTACAATGAGCAGTTCTTC. Translated: CASRTGGYNEQFF. The chain is built from TRBV6-1 and TRBJ2-1, with TRBD2 matching 8 bases. Losses at the gene ends were 8 bases for V and 4 bases for J; bases not matched to a gene: 4. This CDR3 comprises 13 residues. Germline CDR1 MNHNS, CDR2 SASEGT.

The CDR3 DNA is TGTGCCAGCAGCTTGGCAGCTAACTATGGCTACACCTTC. This encodes CASSLAANYGYTF. This chain joins TRBV5-6 and TRBJ1-2; D gene uncertain. The germline V gene has CDR1 SGHDT and CDR2 YYEEEE. With 0 bases removed from V and 0 bases from J, the gap between germline ends came to 3 bases. The CDR3 consists of 13 residues.

The chain carries TRBV9 and TRBJ1-4, with D unresolved. With 3 bases removed from V and 1 base from J, the gap between germline ends came to 16 bases. CDR3 length equals 17 residues. Germline V gene lookup returns CDR1 SGDLS and CDR2 YYNGEE. The chain's CDR3 is CASSAPPGLKTNEKLFF. The CDR3 DNA reads TGTGCCAGCAGCGCCCCTCCTGGGCTGAAAACTAATGAAAAACTGTTTTTT.

The chain employs TRBV28 and TRBJ1-3; a possible D gene is TRBD1 (6 bases). CDR3 length: 14 amino acids. Germline V gene data show CDR1 as MDHEN and CDR2 as SYDVKM. V lost 8 bases and J lost 4, with 15 bases in between. The CDR3 coding sequence is TGTGCCAGCCAAGAGCGGGACAAGGGAAACACCATATATTTT. Amino acid sequence: CASQERDKGNTIYF.

The chain carries TRBV11-2 and TRBJ2-7; D is possibly TRBD1 (5 bases). V was shortened by 5 bases and J by 1 base, with 12 bases between the two germline ends. Germline lookup yields CDR1 SGHAT and CDR2 FQNNGV. The CDR3 has 14 residues. CDR3 sequence: CASSRRAGSYEQYF. The DNA for the CDR3 is TGTGCCAGCAGCCGACGGGCAGGGTCCTACGAGCAGTACTTC.

The chain joins TRBV12-2 to TRBJ2-5; TRBD2 reflects the table's D call only, with no check against the DNA. TRBV12-2 is annotated as a pseudogene. This CDR3 is 12 amino acids long. The CDR3 DNA follows: TGTGCAAGTCGCTTAGAGCGGGAGACCCAGTACTTC. It encodes CASRLERETQYF.

CDR3 region: CATEGELVGELFF. DNA for the CDR3: TGTGCCACTGAGGGGGAGTTGGTAGGGGAGCTGTTTTTT. The chain couples TRBV6-6 to TRBJ2-2; D perhaps matches TRBD1 (6 bases). The CDR3 totals 13 residues. From germline, CDR1 is MNHNY and CDR2 SVGAGI (reference sequence). V shed 10 bases and J shed 8 bases, with 17 bases lying between them.

The chain recombines TRBV28 with TRBJ1-1, with a possible D match to TRBD1 (6 bases). CDR3 length: 13 residues. V was shortened by 6 bases and J by 1 base, with 9 bases between the two germline ends. CDR1 and CDR2 from the germline V gene are MDHEN and SYDVKM. The CDR3 DNA follows: TGTGCCAGCAGGACAGGAGGGAACACTGAAGCTTTCTTT. Its protein is CASRTGGNTEAFF.

This sequence joins TRBV28 and TRBJ1-4; 10 bases align to TRBD1. After removal of 3 bases from V and 12 bases from J, the junction contained 10 bases not matched to a gene. From germline, CDR1 is MDHEN and CDR2 SYDVKM. The CDR3 extends over 15 amino acids. CDR3 DNA: TGTGCCAGCAGTTTGCTCGGGACAGGGGAGCTAGAACTGTTTTTT. Its protein is CASSLLGTGELELFF.

Of note for this clone: Other DNA sequences in this specimen translate into the identical CDR3. The chain combines TRBV6-1 with TRBJ2-7; D unresolved. With 6 bases removed from V and 3 bases from J, the gap between germline ends came to 3 bases. Germline assignment: CDR1 MNHNS and CDR2 SASEGT. This CDR3 has 10 amino acids. CDR3 loop: CASSFYEQYF. CDR3 nucleotides: TGTGCCAGCAGCTTCTACGAGCAGTACTTC.

The rearrangement links TRBV4-1 to TRBJ2-7, with D perhaps matching TRBD2 (6 bases). Germline V gene sequence: CDR1 MGHRA, CDR2 YSYEKL. V lost 1 base to trimming and J lost 4 bases, with 14 bases between them. There are 15 residues in the CDR3. CDR3 sequence: CASSQVEGVRYEQYF. The DNA for the CDR3 is TGCGCCAGCAGCCAAGTGGAGGGAGTGAGGTACGAGCAGTACTTC.